These 5 T cell receptor beta chains share one sample of origin, sequenced in a study of blood T cell repertoires in COVID-19. Assay used: immunoSEQ multiplex PCR; TCRdb lists only in-frame clones, some missing. Here the sample spans approximately 350,000 clones, more than 85% being singletons. Sequenced sample: PBMCs or T cells enriched from blood (not recorded which). These receptors were obtained from a woman under 40 who had recovered from COVID-19.

The CDR3 region has the DNA TGTGCCAGCAGCTCCTCTAGCGGGAGTATTAATGAGCAGTTCTTC. Protein product: CASSSSSGSINEQFF. The chain recombines TRBV7-9 with TRBJ2-1; 10 bases are a match to TRBD2. Germline V gives CDR1 SEHNR, CDR2 FQNEAQ (reference sequence). This CDR3 spans 15 amino acids. The V segment lost 4 bases and the J segment 7 bases; nucleotides outside the gene matches: 7.

This clone was observed once. V gene TRBV19 combines with J gene TRBJ2-1, with 7 positions matching TRBD2. This CDR3 is 15 amino acids long. CDR1 is LNHDA, CDR2 SQIVND, per germline (reference sequence). Trimming took 3 bases from V and 1 from J; bases not matched to a gene: 3. DNA for the CDR3: TGTGCCAGTAGTATCTGGGGGGGGTCCTACAATGAGCAGTTCTTC. Translating it yields CASSIWGGSYNEQFF.

The chain has TRBV27 and TRBJ2-7, with D perhaps matching TRBD1 (6 bases). The CDR3 length is 16 residues. V shed 0 bases and J shed 5 bases, with 17 bases lying between them. CDR1 and CDR2 from the germline V gene are MNHEY and SMNVEV (reference sequence). As DNA, the CDR3 is TGTGCCAGCAGTTTATCGGGCCTCAGGGGCCTCGACGAGCAGTACTTC. Its translation: CASSLSGLRGLDEQYF.

The V and J genes are TRBV2 and TRBJ2-1; 8 bases agree with TRBD2. V shed 2 bases, J shed 5 bases, and the junction held 5 bases outside the gene matches. CDR3 length: 15 residues. In germline, CDR1 is SNHLY, CDR2 FYNNEI. This chain's CDR3 is CASSERSGGHNEQFF. As DNA, the CDR3 is TGTGCCAGCAGTGAAAGGAGCGGGGGCCACAATGAGCAGTTCTTC.

The chain couples TRBV12-5 to TRBJ2-3, with 9 bases identical to TRBD1. The CDR3 is 14 residues long. Germline CDR1 reads LGHNT; CDR2 reads FRNRAP. V dropped 6 bases and J dropped 3; count of bases not matched to a gene: 4. The CDR3 here is CASGRDRATDTQYF. CDR3 bases: TGTGCTAGTGGCCGGGACAGGGCAACAGATACGCAGTATTTT.